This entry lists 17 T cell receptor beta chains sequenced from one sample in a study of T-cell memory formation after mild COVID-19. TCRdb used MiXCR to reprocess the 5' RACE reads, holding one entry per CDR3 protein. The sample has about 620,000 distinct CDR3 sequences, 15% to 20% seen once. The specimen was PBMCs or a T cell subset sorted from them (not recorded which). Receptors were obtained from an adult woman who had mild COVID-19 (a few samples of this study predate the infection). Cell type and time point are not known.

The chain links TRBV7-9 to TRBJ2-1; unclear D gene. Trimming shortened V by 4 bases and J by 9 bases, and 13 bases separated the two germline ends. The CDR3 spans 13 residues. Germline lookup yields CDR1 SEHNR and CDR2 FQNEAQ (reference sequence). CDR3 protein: CASSSPFSGEQFF. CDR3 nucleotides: TGTGCCAGCAGCTCCCCTTTTTCCGGTGAGCAGTTCTTC.

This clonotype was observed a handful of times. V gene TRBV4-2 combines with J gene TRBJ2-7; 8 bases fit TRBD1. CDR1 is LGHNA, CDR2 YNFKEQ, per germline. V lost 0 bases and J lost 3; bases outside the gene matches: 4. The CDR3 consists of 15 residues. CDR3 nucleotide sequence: TGTGCCAGCAGCCAAGAAAACAGGGGGTACTACGAGCAGTACTTC. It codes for CASSQENRGYYEQYF.

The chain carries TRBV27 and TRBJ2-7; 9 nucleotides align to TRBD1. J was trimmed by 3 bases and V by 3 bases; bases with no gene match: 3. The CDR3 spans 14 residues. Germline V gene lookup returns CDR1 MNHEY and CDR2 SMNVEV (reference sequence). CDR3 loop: CASSFTGQGYEQYF. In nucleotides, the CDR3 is TGTGCCAGCAGTTTCACGGGACAGGGCTACGAGCAGTACTTC.

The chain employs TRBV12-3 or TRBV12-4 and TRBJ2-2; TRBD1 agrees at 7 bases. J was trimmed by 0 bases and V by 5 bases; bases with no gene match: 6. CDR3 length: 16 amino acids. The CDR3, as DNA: TGTGCCAGCAGTCCCGACAGGGTGGCGAACACCGGGGAGCTGTTTTTT. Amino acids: CASSPDRVANTGELFF.

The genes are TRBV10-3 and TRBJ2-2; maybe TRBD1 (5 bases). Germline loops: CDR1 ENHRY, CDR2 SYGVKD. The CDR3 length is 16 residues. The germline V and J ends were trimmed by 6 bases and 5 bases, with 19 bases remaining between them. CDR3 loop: CAIRPGRGQDTGELFF. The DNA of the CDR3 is TGTGCCATCAGGCCAGGGCGTGGGCAGGATACCGGGGAGCTGTTTTTT.

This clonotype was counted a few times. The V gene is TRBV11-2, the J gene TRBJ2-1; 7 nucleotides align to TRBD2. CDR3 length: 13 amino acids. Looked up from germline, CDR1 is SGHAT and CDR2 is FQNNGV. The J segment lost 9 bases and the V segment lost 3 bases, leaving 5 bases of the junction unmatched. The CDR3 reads CASSLAPGGEQFF. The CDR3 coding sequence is TGTGCCAGCAGCTTGGCCCCGGGGGGTGAGCAGTTCTTC.

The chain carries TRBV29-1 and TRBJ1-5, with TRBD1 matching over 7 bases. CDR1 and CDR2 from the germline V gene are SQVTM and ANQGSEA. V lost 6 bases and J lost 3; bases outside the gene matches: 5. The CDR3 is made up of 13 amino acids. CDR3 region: CSVRQGPNQPQHF. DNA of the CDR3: TGCAGCGTCAGACAGGGCCCCAATCAGCCCCAGCATTTT.

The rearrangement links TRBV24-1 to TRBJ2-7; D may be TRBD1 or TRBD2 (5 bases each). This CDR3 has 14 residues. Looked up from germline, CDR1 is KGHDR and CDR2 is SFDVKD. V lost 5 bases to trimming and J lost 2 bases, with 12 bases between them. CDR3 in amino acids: CATSGPGPTYEQYF. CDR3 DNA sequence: TGTGCCACCAGTGGTCCGGGGCCCACCTACGAGCAGTACTTC.

The CDR3 bases are TGTGCCAGCAGCTTAATCGCTGCTAGCGGAGCCTACAATGAGCAGTTCTTC. It is translated as CASSLIAASGAYNEQFF. V usage is TRBV7-2 and J usage is TRBJ2-1; 7 bases agree with TRBD2. CDR1 is SGHTA, CDR2 FQGNSA, per germline. V lost 2 bases, J lost 2 bases, and 9 bases stayed unmatched. The CDR3 spans 17 residues.

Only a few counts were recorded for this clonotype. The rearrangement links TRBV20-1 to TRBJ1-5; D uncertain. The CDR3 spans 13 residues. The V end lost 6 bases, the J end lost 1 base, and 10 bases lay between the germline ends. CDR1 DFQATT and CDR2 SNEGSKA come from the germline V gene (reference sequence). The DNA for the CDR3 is TGCAGTGCCGGAGACTGGAGCAATCAGCCCCAGCATTTT. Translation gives CSAGDWSNQPQHF.

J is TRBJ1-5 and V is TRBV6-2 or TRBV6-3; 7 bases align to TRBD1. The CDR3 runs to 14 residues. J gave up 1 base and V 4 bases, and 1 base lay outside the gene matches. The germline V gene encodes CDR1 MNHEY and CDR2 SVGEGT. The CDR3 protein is CASSWGQSNQPQHF. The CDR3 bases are TGTGCCAGCAGTTGGGGACAGAGCAATCAGCCCCAGCATTTT.

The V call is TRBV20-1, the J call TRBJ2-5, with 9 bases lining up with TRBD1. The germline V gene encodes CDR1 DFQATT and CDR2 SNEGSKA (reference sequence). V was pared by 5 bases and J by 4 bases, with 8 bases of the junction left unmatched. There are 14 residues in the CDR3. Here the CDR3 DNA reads TGCAGTGCTTACCTCCAGGGACAGGGAGAGACCCAGTACTTC. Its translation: CSAYLQGQGETQYF.

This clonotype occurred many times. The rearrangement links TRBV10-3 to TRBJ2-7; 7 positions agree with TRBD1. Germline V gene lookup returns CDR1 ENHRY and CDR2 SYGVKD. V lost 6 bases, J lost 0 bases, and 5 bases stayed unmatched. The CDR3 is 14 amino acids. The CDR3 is CAISPGQSSYEQYF. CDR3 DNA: TGTGCCATCAGCCCGGGACAGAGCTCCTACGAGCAGTACTTC.

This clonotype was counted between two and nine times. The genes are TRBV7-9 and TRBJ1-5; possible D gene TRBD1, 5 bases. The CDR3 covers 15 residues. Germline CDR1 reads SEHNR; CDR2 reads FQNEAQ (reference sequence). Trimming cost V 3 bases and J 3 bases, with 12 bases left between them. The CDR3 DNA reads TGTGCCAGCAGCTTGTTGGGGGACCTCAATCAGCCCCAGCATTTT. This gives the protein CASSLLGDLNQPQHF.

CDR3 sequence reads: CSAKTGPTTDIQYF. The CDR3 DNA follows: TGCAGCGCTAAGACAGGTCCCACGACGGACATTCAGTACTTC. The chain is built from TRBV29-1 and TRBJ2-4; D may be TRBD1 (6 bases). The CDR3 covers 14 residues. Germline values: CDR1 SQVTM, CDR2 ANQGSEA. V was trimmed by 7 bases and J by 8 bases, leaving 21 bases between them. Together with reference TRBV29-1 and TRBJ2-4, the CDR3 gives the full variable domain: SAVISQKPSRDICQRGTSLTIQCQVDSQVTMMFWYRQQPGQSLTLIATANQGSEATYESGFVIDKFPISRPNLTFSTLTVSNMSPEDSSIYLCSAKTGPTTDIQYFGAGTRLSVL.

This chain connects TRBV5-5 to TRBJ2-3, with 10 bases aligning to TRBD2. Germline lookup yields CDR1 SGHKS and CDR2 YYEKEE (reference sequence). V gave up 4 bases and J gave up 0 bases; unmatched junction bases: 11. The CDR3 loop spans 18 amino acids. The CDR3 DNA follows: TGTGCCAGCAGCCCCGGAATAACTAGCGGGGTTAGCACAGATACGCAGTATTTT. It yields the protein CASSPGITSGVSTDTQYF. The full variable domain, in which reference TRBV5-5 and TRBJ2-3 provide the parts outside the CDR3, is DAGVTQSPTHLIKTRGQQVTLRCSPISGHKSVSWYQQVLGQGPQFIFQYYEKEERGRGNFPDRFSARQFPNYSSELNVNALLLGDSALYLCASSPGITSGVSTDTQYFGPGTRLTVL.

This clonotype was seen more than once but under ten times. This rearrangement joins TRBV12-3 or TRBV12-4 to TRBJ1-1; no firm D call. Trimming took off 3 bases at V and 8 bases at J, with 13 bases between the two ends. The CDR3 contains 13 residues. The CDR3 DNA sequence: TGTGCCAGCAGTTTTGGAGGGAAGTTAGAAGCTTTCTTT. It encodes CASSFGGKLEAFF.